The following is a T cell receptor beta chain sequence with its context. Its antigen remains unidentified. The data belong to a study of blood T cells in healthy people across ages. General study results and limits: In long-lived donors, naive CD4+ cell counts and diversity exceeded those of aged donors. Age advanced and TCR beta diversity per million T cells fell, roughly linearly.

Alongside a J-beta primer mix, a sample-barcoded 5' primer served in a second PCR lasting roughly 6 to 11 cycles. Tagging of each cDNA molecule was performed by a template-switch adaptor with 12 random nucleotides. TCRdb fed the 5' RACE reads into MiXCR, producing one record per CDR3 protein. The data hold some 900,000 distinct CDR3 sequences, with 48% observed a single time. Russia was home to the donors, healthy Caucasian individuals aged roughly 6 to 100. The sequence came from a man aged 30 to 39 in good health. The source material was blood.

CDR3 protein: CASRGYRPGAGAEAFF. CDR3 sequence (DNA): TGTGCCAGCAGAGGATATCGACCCGGGGCAGGGGCTGAAGCTTTCTTT. This chain links TRBV2 with TRBJ1-1, with a tentative D call TRBD1 (6 bases). This CDR3 contains 16 residues. V lost 6 bases, J lost 6 bases, and 23 bases lay in between. Germline values: CDR1 SNHLY, CDR2 FYNNEI.